The 2 T cell receptor beta chains below come from one sample, sequenced in a study of cytomegalovirus exposure and HLA in healthy donors. Method: immunoSEQ multiplex PCR; TCRdb's copy keeps in-frame clones and lacks some. The sample records about 250,000 clones, about 90% being singletons. The sequencing sample was made of PBMCs. The receptors stem from a man aged 18 to 30 in good health and CMV-seropositive.

The chain couples TRBV27 to TRBJ2-3, with a weak D call TRBD1 (6 bases). The CDR3 length is 15 residues. Germline V gene lookup returns CDR1 MNHEY and CDR2 SMNVEV (reference sequence). V dropped 0 bases and J dropped 6 bases, with 13 bases sitting between them. The CDR3 is CASSLSVEGHDTQYF. The CDR3 DNA follows: TGTGCCAGCAGTTTATCGGTAGAGGGACACGATACGCAGTATTTT.

The chain recombines TRBV5-8 with TRBJ2-1, with TRBD2 matching over 10 bases. Germline CDR1 is SGHTS and CDR2 is YDEGEE. The CDR3 extends over 17 amino acids. Trimming took 6 bases from V and 1 from J; bases not matched to a gene: 10. The CDR3 coding sequence is TGTGCCAGCATCATCCGTCTAGCGGGAGATTCCTACAATGAGCAGTTCTTC. Translating gives CASIIRLAGDSYNEQFF.